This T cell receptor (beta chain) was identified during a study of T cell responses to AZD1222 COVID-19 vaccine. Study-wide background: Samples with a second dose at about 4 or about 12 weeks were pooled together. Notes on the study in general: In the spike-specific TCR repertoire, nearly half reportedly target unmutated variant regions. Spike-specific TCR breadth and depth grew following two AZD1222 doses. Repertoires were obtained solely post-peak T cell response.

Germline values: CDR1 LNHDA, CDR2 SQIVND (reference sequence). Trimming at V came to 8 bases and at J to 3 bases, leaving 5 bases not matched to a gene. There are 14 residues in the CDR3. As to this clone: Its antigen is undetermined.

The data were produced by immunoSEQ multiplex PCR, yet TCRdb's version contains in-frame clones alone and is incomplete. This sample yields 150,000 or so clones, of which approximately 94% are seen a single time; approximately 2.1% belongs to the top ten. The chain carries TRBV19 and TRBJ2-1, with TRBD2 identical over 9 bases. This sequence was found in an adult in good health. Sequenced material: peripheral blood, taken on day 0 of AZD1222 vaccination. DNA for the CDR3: TGTGCCAGTGGTTCAGCGGGAGGCTACAATGAGCAGTTCTTC. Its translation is CASGSAGGYNEQFF.